A single sample gave rise to the 9 T cell receptor beta chains below, sequenced in a study of spatial heterogeneity in lung cancer. TCRdb processed the 5' RACE reads anew with MiXCR; each CDR3 protein has one entry. The profile shows approximately 9,400 distinct CDR3 sequences, about 5% of them singletons. Described time point: sample taken at primary tumor resection. Sequencing of whole RNA from tumor, nontumor lung or frozen PBMC involved no sorting. The source was PBMCs, collected at surgery. The receptor source for this set is a male donor with early-stage non-small cell lung cancer.

The gene calls are TRBV29-1 and TRBJ2-2, with TRBD1 identical over 10 bases. Germline V gene lookup returns CDR1 SQVTM and CDR2 ANQGSEA. The J segment lost 3 bases and the V segment lost 4 bases, leaving 5 bases of the junction unmatched. The CDR3 extends over 15 amino acids. The CDR3 spells CSVVTGGGYTGELFF. The CDR3 DNA reads as TGCAGCGTTGTGACAGGGGGCGGATACACCGGGGAGCTGTTTTTT.

The chain is built from TRBV29-1 and TRBJ2-2; no firm D call. V was cut by 7 bases and J by 2 bases, with 8 bases left in between. CDR3 length: 12 residues. Germline CDR1 reads SQVTM; CDR2 reads ANQGSEA. CDR3 bases: TGCAGCGCCCTGGGTAACACCGGGGAGCTGTTTTTT. This sequence encodes CSALGNTGELFF.

This clonotype was picked up many times. The V call is TRBV2, the J call TRBJ1-1; tentative D call: TRBD1 (5 bases). Germline lookup yields CDR1 SNHLY and CDR2 FYNNEI. The ends were cut back, 5 bases at V and 4 bases at J, with 14 bases in the middle. The CDR3 is made up of 14 amino acids. CDR3 in DNA: TGTGCCAGCAGTCTAACTTCCGGGGCCACTGAAGCTTTCTTT. It is translated as CASSLTSGATEAFF.

This clonotype came up many times. J is TRBJ2-3 and V is TRBV5-1, with TRBD1 matching over 9 bases. Germline loops: CDR1 SGHRS, CDR2 YFSETQ. CDR3 length: 15 amino acids. The J segment lost 2 bases and the V segment lost 2 bases, leaving 3 bases of the junction unmatched. The CDR3 DNA reads TGCGCCAGCAGCTTTACAGGGGGCAACACAGATACGCAGTATTTT. Its translation is CASSFTGGNTDTQYF.

This clonotype has a count of ten or more. The J gene is TRBJ1-1, the V gene TRBV6-2 or TRBV6-3, with D hard to call. The CDR3 is made up of 12 amino acids. Germline-derived CDR1 and CDR2 are MNHEY and SVGEGT. Trimming shortened V by 0 bases and J by 7 bases, and 6 bases separated the two germline ends. The CDR3 region has the DNA TGTGCCAGCAGTTACTCACACGGTGAAGCTTTCTTT. The encoded protein is CASSYSHGEAFF.

There are many counts of this clonotype. The V call is TRBV7-2, the J call TRBJ1-2; 7 bases agree with TRBD1. The CDR3 totals 13 residues. Germline V gene lookup returns CDR1 SGHTA and CDR2 FQGNSA. V shed 5 bases, J shed 5 bases, and the junction held 5 bases outside the gene matches. The CDR3 DNA is TGTGCCAGCAGCCTGGGACAGAGTTATGGCTACACCTTC. Translation gives CASSLGQSYGYTF.

At least ten counts were recorded for this clonotype. CDR3 nucleotides: TGTGCCAGTAGTACCGGACTAGCGGGCACCTACGAGCAGTACTTC. This translates into CASSTGLAGTYEQYF. The J gene is TRBJ2-7, the V gene TRBV19; 11 nucleotides agree with TRBD2. There are 15 residues in the CDR3. V dropped 4 bases and J dropped 2; count of bases not matched to a gene: 4. CDR1 and CDR2 (germline): LNHDA, SQIVND (reference sequence).

By share of the sample, this clonotype is medium-sized. The genes are TRBV9 and TRBJ2-7, with 7 bases identical to TRBD1. Germline V gene lookup returns CDR1 SGDLS and CDR2 YYNGEE. This CDR3 has 15 amino acids. After removal of 4 bases from V and 6 bases from J, the junction contained 13 bases not matched to a gene. CDR3 DNA: TGTGCCAGCAGCCCGACCGGTGGGACAGACGGCGAGCAGTACTTC. This codes for CASSPTGGTDGEQYF.

There are many counts of this clonotype. The chain couples TRBV7-2 to TRBJ1-6; tentatively, D is TRBD1 (6 bases). Between the trimmed V and J ends, which lost 2 bases and 5 bases, there was a span of 13 bases. The CDR3 is 16 amino acids. CDR1 and CDR2 (germline): SGHTA, FQGNSA. The CDR3 DNA sequence: TGTGCCAGCAGCTTATACCCGGGACAAGATAATTCACCCCTCCACTTT. Its translation: CASSLYPGQDNSPLHF.